This T cell receptor beta chain comes out of a study of T-cell reconstitution after alpha-beta-depleted transplantation in children. Unique molecular identifiers were incorporated during preparation of the TCRbeta library. A single record per CDR3 protein comes from TCRdb applying MiXCR to the PCR reads. This sample has hundreds of thousands of distinct CDR3 sequences, with around 12% found just once. The length of the CDR3 is 15 residues. Germline V gene data show CDR1 as SGHRS and CDR2 as YFSETQ. Between the trimmed V and J ends, which lost 5 bases and 0 bases, there was a span of 15 bases. This TCR derives from a human donor who donated a stem cell graft to a child with combined immunodeficiency. The sequences come from PBMCs from the stem cell graft donor, collected from the stem cell graft. This sequence joins TRBV5-1 and TRBJ2-7; D might be TRBD2 (6 bases). The CDR3 bases are TGCGCCAGCAGAGGTTTCCAGCGGGTCTCCTACGAGCAGTACTTC. Amino acid sequence: CASRGFQRVSYEQYF.